The next 30 T cell receptor beta chains were all read from a single sample in a study of blood T cell repertoires in COVID-19. The repertoire was sequenced with immunoSEQ multiplex PCR; TCRdb's copy has only in-frame clones and lacks some. In the table there are about 70,000 clones, about 88% of which are singletons. Sequenced material: peripheral blood. These receptors came from a human donor in a cohort sampled during active COVID-19.

This chain connects TRBV4-1 to TRBJ2-1; 8 positions match TRBD2. Unmatched junction bases numbered 10, after V lost 4 bases and J lost 8 bases. The germline V gene encodes CDR1 MGHRA and CDR2 YSYEKL. The CDR3 loop spans 15 amino acids. For the CDR3, the DNA is TGCGCCAGCAGCCCCTTCCTCGGGACTAGTTATGAGCAGTTCTTC. Its protein is CASSPFLGTSYEQFF.

The chain combines TRBV28 with TRBJ2-7, with D possibly being TRBD1 (5 bases). Trimming cost V 2 bases and J 5 bases, with 13 bases left between them. Germline V CDR1 and CDR2: MDHEN, SYDVKM. The CDR3 runs to 14 residues. The CDR3 loop reads CASSLGRVNHEQYF. CDR3 in DNA: TGTGCCAGCAGTTTAGGCAGGGTGAACCACGAGCAGTACTTC.

The sample holds many counts of this clone. The gene calls are TRBV5-4 and TRBJ1-2; 7 nucleotides align to TRBD1. This CDR3 is built from 14 residues. Germline loops: CDR1 SGHNT, CDR2 YYREEE (reference sequence). The J segment lost 4 bases and the V segment lost 2 bases, leaving 5 bases of the junction unmatched. CDR3 in DNA: TGTGCCAGCAGCTTACAGGACAGGTTCTATGGCTACACCTTC. This sequence encodes CASSLQDRFYGYTF. Full variable domain (outside the CDR3, taken from reference TRBV5-4 and TRBJ1-2): ETGVTQSPTHLIKTRGQQVTLRCSSQSGHNTVSWYQQALGQGPQFIFQYYREEENGRGNFPPRFSGLQFPNYSSELNVNALELDDSALYLCASSLQDRFYGYTFGSGTRLTVV.

The chain combines TRBV6-5 with TRBJ1-2, with TRBD1 identical over 12 bases. J was trimmed by 7 bases and V by 1 base; bases with no gene match: 7. There are 16 residues in the CDR3. Germline-derived CDR1 and CDR2 are MNHEY and SVGAGI. CDR3 nucleotides: TGTGCCAGCAGTTACTTACCGGGACAGGGGGCTTCTGGCTACACCTTC. Protein: CASSYLPGQGASGYTF.

V is TRBV12-5 and J is TRBJ1-1; no firm D call. Germline values: CDR1 LGHNT, CDR2 FRNRAP. V shed 0 bases and J shed 7 bases, with 18 bases lying between them. The CDR3 is 16 amino acids. The CDR3 region is CASGLVRLRGQDEAFF. DNA of the CDR3: TGTGCTAGTGGTTTGGTACGACTTAGAGGGCAAGATGAAGCTTTCTTT.

This clone was picked up one time. This chain uses TRBV19 with TRBJ2-7, with 9 bases matching TRBD2. The CDR3 spans 14 residues. Germline CDR1 LNHDA, CDR2 SQIVND (reference sequence). The V segment lost 6 bases and the J segment 7 bases; nucleotides outside the gene matches: 10. CDR3 amino acids: CASRGGQAGGEQYF. The CDR3 DNA reads as TGTGCCAGTAGAGGAGGACAAGCGGGAGGTGAGCAGTACTTC.

V and J are TRBV29-1 and TRBJ2-1; perhaps TRBD2 as D (5 bases). Deletions cut 0 bases from V and 7 bases from J, with 10 bases between. The length of the CDR3 is 13 residues. Germline CDR1 SQVTM, CDR2 ANQGSEA. The CDR3 bases are TGCAGCGTTGAAGAGGGCGGCGGGAATGAGCAGTTCTTC. Its translation is CSVEEGGGNEQFF.

J is TRBJ2-7 and V is TRBV7-6; 8 bases agree with TRBD1. CDR1 is SGHVS, CDR2 FNYEAQ, per germline. This CDR3 contains 15 residues. J lost 6 bases, V lost 1 base, and 8 bases had no gene match. CDR3 sequence: CASSLDWTGPLEQYF. The CDR3 DNA reads as TGTGCCAGCAGCTTAGATTGGACAGGGCCTCTCGAGCAGTACTTC.

This chain links TRBV4-1 with TRBJ2-3, with TRBD2 matching over 7 bases. From germline, CDR1 is MGHRA and CDR2 YSYEKL. The junction had 7 bases not matched to a gene; V was cut back by 0 bases and J by 4 bases. This CDR3 contains 16 residues. The DNA of the CDR3 is TGCGCCAGCAGCCAAGACGGGGGGAGGGCAGCAGATACGCAGTATTTT. Its protein product is CASSQDGGRAADTQYF.

This clone came up once. The V gene is TRBV21-1, the J gene TRBJ2-1; the table's D call, TRBD2, has no DNA check behind it. TRBV21-1 corresponds to a pseudogene. This CDR3 has 16 residues. The CDR3 sequence is CASSKVTPTRVYEQFF. In DNA, the CDR3 is TGTGCCAGCAGCAAAGTTACCCCAACCCGGGTTTATGAGCAGTTCTTC.

This clone was picked up one time. The chain carries TRBV6-5 and TRBJ1-1; 7 nucleotides agree with TRBD1. J gave up 4 bases and V 5 bases, and 10 bases lay outside the gene matches. Germline values: CDR1 MNHEY, CDR2 SVGAGI. The CDR3 has 15 residues. The CDR3 DNA reads TGTGCCAGCAGTAAAAGACAGGGTTGGGGCACTGAAGCTTTCTTT. Translated, it gives CASSKRQGWGTEAFF.

The gene calls are TRBV11-2 and TRBJ2-5, with 8 bases that match TRBD2. The germline CDR1 and CDR2 sequences are SGHAT and FQNNGV. Trimming took 4 bases from V and 4 from J; bases not matched to a gene: 5. This CDR3 has 14 residues. In nucleotides, the CDR3 is TGTGCCAGCAGCTACGGGGGGGTCCGAGAGACCCAGTACTTC. Translating it yields CASSYGGVRETQYF.

The J gene is TRBJ2-7, the V gene TRBV28, with D possibly being TRBD1 (7 bases). Trimming removed 4 bases from V and 0 bases from J, with 13 bases in between. Germline loops: CDR1 MDHEN, CDR2 SYDVKM. CDR3 length equals 15 residues. The CDR3 loop reads CASSSSGGTSYEQYF. The CDR3 DNA is TGTGCCAGCAGTTCATCAGGGGGGACCTCCTACGAGCAGTACTTC. Full variable domain (remainder filled in from reference TRBV28 and TRBJ2-7): DVKVTQSSRYLVKRTGEKVFLECVQDMDHENMFWYRQDPGLGLRLIYFSYDVKMKEKGDIPEGYSVSREKKERFSLILESASTNQTSMYLCASSSSGGTSYEQYFGPGTRLTVT.

The chain joins TRBV7-2 to TRBJ1-5; no definite D call. Per germline, CDR1 SGHTA and CDR2 FQGNSA. This CDR3 is 13 amino acids long. Trimming took 1 base from V and 4 from J, leaving 5 bases between them. CDR3 DNA: TGTGCCAGCAGCTTAGTCAGTAATCAGCCCCAGCATTTT. This sequence encodes CASSLVSNQPQHF.

J is TRBJ1-4 and V is TRBV27; 7 nucleotides match TRBD1. This CDR3 spans 17 amino acids. CDR1 is MNHEY and CDR2 is SMNVEV in the germline V gene (reference sequence). Germline trimming cut 5 bases from V and 6 bases from J; bases unmatched to any gene: 15. CDR3 region: CASSNTGTVKGHEKLFF. DNA of the CDR3: TGTGCCAGCAGTAATACCGGGACAGTAAAAGGACATGAAAAACTGTTTTTT. The entire variable domain, with the rest obtained from reference TRBV27 and TRBJ1-4, is as follows: EAQVTQNPRYLITVTGKKLTVTCSQNMNHEYMSWYRQDPGLGLRQIYYSMNVEVTDKGDVPEGYKVSRKEKRNFPLILESPSPNQTSLYFCASSNTGTVKGHEKLFFGSGTQLSVL.

Only one count was recorded for this clone. The chain employs TRBV27 and TRBJ1-1, with D possibly matching TRBD1 (5 bases). Trimming left V 4 bases short and J 0 bases short, with 9 bases between. The CDR3 runs to 14 residues. Germline V gives CDR1 MNHEY, CDR2 SMNVEV (reference sequence). The CDR3 DNA follows: TGTGCCAGCAGTTCCCTGACAGTGAACACTGAAGCTTTCTTT. Its translation is CASSSLTVNTEAFF.

The chain is built from TRBV21-1 and TRBJ2-3; the table names TRBD1, a call not compared with the DNA. TRBV21-1 is annotated as a pseudogene. This CDR3 spans 17 amino acids. CDR3 sequence (DNA): TGTGCCAGCAGCAAAGCGCTTCGGCAGGGTGGCACAGATACGCAGTATTTT. Translation gives CASSKALRQGGTDTQYF.

V is TRBV4-1 and J is TRBJ2-3; TRBD2 might be the D (7 bases). The CDR3 spans 16 residues. Trimming removed 4 bases at V and 2 bases at J, with 16 bases between. Germline V CDR1 and CDR2: MGHRA, YSYEKL. CDR3 bases: TGCGCCAGCAGCCGTCACAGGGAGGGAATCACAGATACGCAGTATTTT. This encodes CASSRHREGITDTQYF.

J is TRBJ1-5 and V is TRBV18; D perhaps matches TRBD1 (6 bases). This CDR3 comprises 16 residues. V lost 1 base and J 1 base, leaving 11 bases between the germline ends. In germline, CDR1 is KGHSH, CDR2 LQKENI. The CDR3 nucleotides read TGTGCCAGCTCACCACGGGGGCAGACCAGCAATCAGCCCCAGCATTTT. This gives the protein CASSPRGQTSNQPQHF.

The chain couples TRBV27 to TRBJ2-1; D is possibly TRBD1 (5 bases). CDR3 length equals 13 residues. Germline V CDR1 and CDR2: MNHEY, SMNVEV (reference sequence). V was trimmed by 4 bases and J by 6 bases, leaving 10 bases between them. For the CDR3, the DNA is TGTGCCAGCAGTTATCACAGGCTCAATGAGCAGTTCTTC. Protein product: CASSYHRLNEQFF.

This clone was recorded once. The V and J genes are TRBV28 and TRBJ2-7; perhaps TRBD1 as D (6 bases). Germline V gene lookup returns CDR1 MDHEN and CDR2 SYDVKM. This CDR3 comprises 14 residues. Trimming pared 4 bases from V and 5 bases from J, leaving 15 bases between. The CDR3 is CASSWARGFDEQYF. CDR3 DNA sequence: TGTGCCAGCAGTTGGGCCAGGGGTTTCGACGAGCAGTACTTC. The full variable domain, its missing parts supplied by reference TRBV28 and TRBJ2-7, is DVKVTQSSRYLVKRTGEKVFLECVQDMDHENMFWYRQDPGLGLRLIYFSYDVKMKEKGDIPEGYSVSREKKERFSLILESASTNQTSMYLCASSWARGFDEQYFGPGTRLTVT.

This chain links TRBV5-1 with TRBJ1-6; D ambiguous. V was trimmed by 0 bases and J by 6 bases, leaving 7 bases between them. CDR3 length equals 14 residues. Looked up from germline, CDR1 is SGHRS and CDR2 is YFSETQ. CDR3 coding DNA: TGCGCCAGCAGCTTGGCCCAGTTTAATTCACCCCTCCACTTT. Translation gives CASSLAQFNSPLHF.

This chain links TRBV4-3 with TRBJ2-7, with TRBD1 matching over 7 bases. The CDR3 runs 15 residues. Germline V lookup: CDR1 LGHNA, CDR2 YSLEER. With V trimmed by 0 bases and J by 0 bases, 2 bases remained unmatched. CDR3 coding DNA: TGCGCCAGCAGCCAAGAAGGGGGCTTCTCCTACGAGCAGTACTTC. It is translated as CASSQEGGFSYEQYF.

This chain connects TRBV11-3 to TRBJ2-5, with D tentatively TRBD2 (5 bases). The CDR3 has 14 amino acids. Germline assignment: CDR1 SGHNT and CDR2 YENEEA. The V and J ends lost 2 bases and 2 bases respectively, with 9 bases between them. CDR3 bases: TGTGCCAGCAGCTTAAATGGACTTCAAGAGACCCAGTACTTC. Its protein is CASSLNGLQETQYF.

The chain combines TRBV27 with TRBJ2-7; 8 nucleotides align to TRBD1. Trimming at V came to 2 bases and at J to 2 bases, leaving 8 bases not matched to a gene. The CDR3 is 16 amino acids. Germline lookup yields CDR1 MNHEY and CDR2 SMNVEV (reference sequence). The CDR3 DNA is TGTGCCAGCAGTTTAATAGGGGGGACAGGACCCTACGAGCAGTACTTC. Its translation: CASSLIGGTGPYEQYF.

This clone was counted once. The V gene is TRBV11-2, the J gene TRBJ1-2; 7 nucleotides agree with TRBD1. Germline V gene lookup returns CDR1 SGHAT and CDR2 FQNNGV. The ends lost 8 bases at V and 0 bases at J; junction bases unmatched: 9. The CDR3 sequence is 15 residues long. Here the CDR3 DNA reads TGTGCCAGCGGATGGCACAGGGGAGCTAACTATGGCTACACCTTC. Translating it yields CASGWHRGANYGYTF.

V is TRBV6-1 and J is TRBJ2-7; D remains ambiguous. In germline, CDR1 is MNHNS, CDR2 SASEGT. Trimming took 2 bases from V and 6 from J, leaving 11 bases between them. This CDR3 comprises 13 residues. CDR3 nucleotide sequence: TGTGCCAGCAGTGAAATTGCCAGTGGCGAGCAGTACTTC. Its protein is CASSEIASGEQYF.

V and J are TRBV15 and TRBJ2-7, with a weak D call TRBD1 (5 bases). V dropped 0 bases and J dropped 5 bases, with 11 bases sitting between them. Looked up from germline, CDR1 is LNHNV and CDR2 is YYDKDF (reference sequence). The CDR3 runs 14 residues. CDR3 DNA sequence: TGTGCCACCAGCAGAGATCAGGGTGGCAACGAGCAGTACTTC. Its protein product is CATSRDQGGNEQYF.

This clone was recorded once. This sequence joins TRBV7-3 and TRBJ1-1, with a weak D call TRBD1 (6 bases). Germline V CDR1 and CDR2: SGHTA, FQGTGA. The CDR3 covers 14 residues. The V and J ends lost 4 bases and 5 bases respectively, with 14 bases between them. The CDR3 DNA sequence: TGTGCCAGCAGCTCACAGGGATCAGGTACTGAAGCTTTCTTT. It codes for CASSSQGSGTEAFF.

The gene calls are TRBV7-8 and TRBJ1-2, with 8 nucleotides matching TRBD1. With V trimmed by 4 bases and J by 3 bases, 4 bases remained unmatched. Germline V gene lookup returns CDR1 SGHVS and CDR2 FQNEAQ. The CDR3 length is 14 residues. The CDR3 here is CASSSGQVHYGYTF. In DNA, the CDR3 is TGTGCCAGCAGCTCGGGACAGGTACACTATGGCTACACCTTC.